The present entry profiles one TCR beta chain with its context. The CDR3 totals 11 residues. In germline, CDR1 is LNHDA, CDR2 SQIVND (reference sequence). V was pared by 9 bases and J by 4 bases, with 9 bases between. This sample is part of a study of shared clonotypes between healthy human individuals. The protocol was immunoSEQ multiplex PCR, while the TCRdb copy is restricted to in-frame clones and leaves out a portion. Seen here are 730,000 or so clones, about two thirds observed once, and the top ten hold around 1.8%. The chain is built from TRBV19 and TRBJ1-2; the D is unclear. The material sequenced was memory CD4+ T cells sorted from blood. Indicated subset: CD45RA-negative fraction. This sequence was found in a woman aged 25 to 39 in good health. The CDR3 nucleotides are TGTGCCAGCGGCAGTACCTATGGCTACACCTTC. Translation: CASGSTYGYTF.